Listed below are T cell receptor beta chains from one sample, sequenced in a study of glioma-infiltrating T cells after dendritic cell vaccination. Here immunoSEQ multiplex PCR was the method, and the copy in TCRdb shows in-frame clones only, minus some. The table lists 60,000 or so clones, about nine tenths of them singletons. Specimen: blood, collected after dendritic cell vaccination. Receptors originate from a human donor with glioblastoma. Both conserved end residues are part of each CDR3. D genes are given only for firm matches. Expanded clones get a size class; other rows say once, few or many, or leave the size out.

j_call | d_call | cdr3_length | clone_size | v_call | cdr3_nt | cdr3_aa
TRBJ2-1 | TRBD2 | 19 | . | TRBV18 | TGTGCCAGCTCACCTTTTCCGACTAGCGGTCAGAGCTCCTACAATGAGCAGTTCTTC | CASSPFPTSGQSSYNEQFF
TRBJ1-1 | . | 17 | . | TRBV11-3 | TGTGCCAGCAGCTTAGATCAATTCCTGGGGCAGAACACTGAAGCTTTCTTT | CASSLDQFLGQNTEAFF
TRBJ2-3 | . | 15 | . | TRBV29-1 | TGCAGCGTTGTCGGATGGTCAGGGGGCACAGATACGCAGTATTTT | CSVVGWSGGTDTQYF
TRBJ1-2 | . | 14 | . | TRBV7-2 | TGTGCCAGCAGCTTACCAGGCCCCACAAGCGGCTACACCTTC | CASSLPGPTSGYTF
TRBJ1-2 | . | 14 | . | TRBV6-5 | TGTGCCAACAACCCTACTTCGGGGTTCTATGGCTACACCTTC | CANNPTSGFYGYTF
TRBJ2-1 | TRBD1 | 16 | . | TRBV5-1 | TGCGCCAGCAGCTTGGAAGGGACAGGCCCTTACAATGAGCAGTTCTTC | CASSLEGTGPYNEQFF
TRBJ2-3 | TRBD2 | 16 | . | TRBV7-8 | TGTGCCAGCAGCTTAGCGGTCGGGGGGAACACAGATACGCAGTATTTT | CASSLAVGGNTDTQYF
TRBJ1-1 | . | 15 | . | TRBV7-9 | TGTGCCAGCAGCTTAGCAGCGATCCTGAACACTGAAGCTTTCTTT | CASSLAAILNTEAFF
TRBJ2-7 | . | 15 | . | TRBV27 | TGTGCCAGCAGGAGTGCCGGGACACCATCCTACGAGCAGTACTTC | CASRSAGTPSYEQYF
TRBJ2-7 | TRBD1 | 15 | . | TRBV9 | TGTGCCAGCAGCGTAGGGACAGGAGATACCCGGGAGCAGTACTTC | CASSVGTGDTREQYF
TRBJ2-1 | TRBD2 | 17 | . | TRBV7-3 | TGTGCCAGCAGCTCATCCCTCAGCGGGAGCCCCTACAATGAGCAGTTCTTC | CASSSSLSGSPYNEQFF
TRBJ1-2 | . | 15 | . | TRBV10-2 | TGCGCCAGCAGTGAAGAAAATACATTTAACTATGGCTACACCTTC | CASSEENTFNYGYTF
TRBJ2-3 | TRBD2 | 15 | . | TRBV19 | TGTGCCAGTAGTAGGCCTAGCGGGACCCGGGATACGCAGTATTTT | CASSRPSGTRDTQYF
TRBJ2-7 | TRBD2 | 14 | . | TRBV19 | TGTGCCAGTAGCATTAGCGGGAGGAAGAACGAGCAGTACTTC | CASSISGRKNEQYF
TRBJ2-7 | . | 14 | . | TRBV4-3 | TGCGCCAGCAGCCACGCGACTCAGTCCTACGAGCAGTACTTC | CASSHATQSYEQYF
TRBJ2-7 | TRBD1 | 13 | . | TRBV5-4 | TGTGCCAGCAGTAAGACAGGGGGCTACGAGCAGTACTTC | CASSKTGGYEQYF
TRBJ1-4 | . | 13 | once | TRBV14 | TGTGCCAGCCCCCCTGGAGGCGGGGAAAAACTGTTTTTT | CASPPGGGEKLFF
TRBJ2-3 | . | 13 | . | TRBV6-1 | TGTGCCAGCAGTGCCGGGATAACAGATACGCAGTATTTT | CASSAGITDTQYF
TRBJ2-7 | TRBD1 | 14 | . | TRBV6-1 | TGTGCCAGCAGCCCTGACAGGGGATCCTACGAGCAGTACTTC | CASSPDRGSYEQYF
TRBJ1-2 | TRBD1 | 18 | once | TRBV6-1 | TGTGCCAGCAGTGATCTAGGACAGGGGCCGCCGTATAACTATGGCTACACCTTC | CASSDLGQGPPYNYGYTF
TRBJ2-7 | TRBD1 | 14 | . | TRBV19 | TGTGCCAGTAGTATAGCGGGACAGACCTACGAGCAGTACTTC | CASSIAGQTYEQYF
TRBJ1-5 | . | 15 | . | TRBV19 | TGTGCCAGTAGTATAGCAAGGGGTAGCAATCAGCCCCAGCATTTT | CASSIARGSNQPQHF
TRBJ2-5 | . | 16 | . | TRBV18 | TGTGCCAGCTCACCACCAGCAACGGGGATCGGGAAGACCCAGTACTTC | CASSPPATGIGKTQYF
TRBJ1-1 | TRBD1 | 13 | . | TRBV4-1 | TGCGCCAGCAGCCCAGAACAGGGGGCGTTGGCTTTCTTT | CASSPEQGALAFF
TRBJ1-1 | . | 14 | . | TRBV5-8 | TGTGCCAGCAGCCGATTGCCACTAAACACTGAAGCTTTCTTT | CASSRLPLNTEAFF
TRBJ2-1 | TRBD2 | 16 | . | TRBV6-4 | TGTGCCAGCAGTGACAGGGGACTAGCGGGAGTGAATGAGCAGTTCTTC | CASSDRGLAGVNEQFF
TRBJ1-5 | . | 13 | . | TRBV6-1 | TGTGCCGCGGAGGAGGGTACCAATCAGCCCCAGCATTTT | CAAEEGTNQPQHF
TRBJ1-2 | TRBD1 | 13 | . | TRBV25-1 | TGTGCCAGCACGGACAGGGACTTCGATGGCTACACCTTC | CASTDRDFDGYTF
TRBJ2-5 | TRBD1 | 17 | . | TRBV4-3 | TGCGCCAGCAGCCAAGACGTGCCGGGACAGGGAGGAGAGACCCAGTACTTC | CASSQDVPGQGGETQYF
TRBJ1-4 | . | 17 | . | TRBV2 | TGTGCCAGCAGTGTAAACTTCCTAACCGCTACTAATGGAAAACTGTTTTTT | CASSVNFLTATNGKLFF
TRBJ1-2 | . | 16 | . | TRBV7-2 | TGTGCCAGCAGCTCCTCCGGAGGGACGATAAACTATGGCTACACCTTC | CASSSSGGTINYGYTF
TRBJ2-3 | TRBD1 | 12 | once | TRBV29-1 | TGCAGCGACGACAGGGGCACAGATACGCAGTATTTT | CSDDRGTDTQYF
TRBJ1-6 | . | 16 | . | TRBV11-2 | TGTGCCAGCAGCCCCCAACCCCCAGGAGGGATTTCACCCCTCCACTTT | CASSPQPPGGISPLHF
TRBJ1-2 | . | 12 | . | TRBV11-2 | TGTGCCAGCAGCCCCCCGGGCTATGGCTACACCTTC | CASSPPGYGYTF
TRBJ2-2 | TRBD1 | 13 | . | TRBV5-1 | TGCGCCAGCCGAACAGGGGACACCGGGGAGCTGTTTTTT | CASRTGDTGELFF
TRBJ2-6 | TRBD2 | 17 | . | TRBV25-1 | TGTGCCAGCAGTGATCGGACTAGCGGCTCTGGGGCCAACGTCCTGACTTTC | CASSDRTSGSGANVLTF
TRBJ2-5 | . | 16 | . | TRBV5-5 | TGTGCCAGCAGCTTGGTGTTTTTTAACAGGGAAGAGACCCAGTACTTC | CASSLVFFNREETQYF
TRBJ1-2 | . | 13 | . | TRBV30 | TGTGCCTGGAAACGACAGGACCTCTATGGCTACACCTTC | CAWKRQDLYGYTF
TRBJ2-2 | TRBD2 | 15 | . | TRBV25-1 | TGTGCCAGCAGTGATTCCGGGAGGGAAGTCGGGGAGCTGTTTTTT | CASSDSGREVGELFF
TRBJ2-1 | . | 15 | once | TRBV5-1 | TGCGCCAGCAGCTTGGAACTAGCAGGCGTCAATGAGCAGTTCTTC | CASSLELAGVNEQFF
TRBJ1-1 | . | 14 | . | TRBV5-4 | TGTGCCAGCAGCTTGGGCAGGGGCGTCACTGAAGCTTTCTTT | CASSLGRGVTEAFF
TRBJ2-3 | . | 12 | . | TRBV15 | TGTGCCACCAGCAGCTACACAGATACGCAGTATTTT | CATSSYTDTQYF
TRBJ1-2 | . | 16 | . | TRBV11-2 | TGTGCCAGCAGCGAGAGGGGCACAGGGACTAACTATGGCTACACCTTC | CASSERGTGTNYGYTF
TRBJ2-7 | TRBD2 | 14 | . | TRBV28 | TGTGCCAGCAGCCCCCCGGGGAGCGGGGTAGGACAGTACTTC | CASSPPGSGVGQYF
TRBJ1-1 | . | 13 | few | TRBV11-2 | TGTGCCAGCAGCCCAGGGATGAACACTGAAGCTTTCTTT | CASSPGMNTEAFF
TRBJ1-2 | TRBD1 | 15 | . | TRBV5-1 | TGCGCCAGCAGCCCCTCCGGACAGGAAAACTATGGCTACACCTTC | CASSPSGQENYGYTF
TRBJ1-2 | . | 9 | . | TRBV6-5 | TGTGCCGGACAAGGTGGCTACACCTTC | CAGQGGYTF
TRBJ1-1 | . | 14 | . | TRBV4-3 | TGCGCCAGCAGCCTTACAGGTCGGAACACTGAAGCTTTCTTT | CASSLTGRNTEAFF
TRBJ1-4 | . | 14 | once | TRBV29-1 | TGCAGCGCCTCGAAGGGGGGGGTTAATGAAAAACTGTTTTTT | CSASKGGVNEKLFF
TRBJ2-3 | TRBD1 | 16 | . | TRBV9 | TGTGCCAGCAGCGCAACCGGACAGGGGAGGACAGATACGCAGTATTTT | CASSATGQGRTDTQYF
TRBJ2-7 | TRBD2 | 17 | . | TRBV10-3 | TGTGCCATCAGTCGGGGACTAGCGGGCGGTAGCTCCTACGAGCAGTACTTC | CAISRGLAGGSSYEQYF
TRBJ2-2 | TRBD2 | 17 | . | TRBV5-4 | TGTGCCAGCAGCTTGGGTGTAGCGGGAACGAACACCGGGGAGCTGTTTTTT | CASSLGVAGTNTGELFF
TRBJ2-7 | TRBD2 | 13 | . | TRBV2 | TGTGCCAGCAGAATAGCGGGACCCCTTGAGCAGTACTTC | CASRIAGPLEQYF
TRBJ1-2 | . | 13 | . | TRBV19 | TGTGCCAGTAGTGCAGGAGGGGTCTATGGCTACACCTTC | CASSAGGVYGYTF
TRBJ2-3 | TRBD1 | 14 | . | TRBV15 | TGCGCCACCAGCGGGACAGGGTACCCAGATACGCAGTATTTT | CATSGTGYPDTQYF
TRBJ2-6 | . | 14 | . | TRBV11-2 | TGTGCCAGCAGCCCGGTCTCTGGGGCCAACGTCCTGACTTTC | CASSPVSGANVLTF
TRBJ2-7 | TRBD1 | 15 | . | TRBV6-1 | TGTGCCAGCAGACTCTGGGGACAGAGAGGGTCCGAGCAGTACTTC | CASRLWGQRGSEQYF